The T cell receptor beta chain described here comes from a study of blood T cell repertoires in COVID-19. V dropped 2 bases and J dropped 2 bases, with 8 bases sitting between them. Germline values: CDR1 ENHRY, CDR2 SYGVKD. The CDR3 has 14 residues. Libraries were prepared by immunoSEQ multiplex PCR; TCRdb keeps only in-frame clonotypes and omits some of them. The sample records about 260,000 clones, about 85% being singletons. The gene calls are TRBV10-3 and TRBJ2-3, with unresolved D. Sequencing was carried out using peripheral blood. This clonotype originated in a human donor in a cohort sampled during active COVID-19. The CDR3 reads CAISESLSTDTQYF. For the CDR3, the DNA is TGTGCCATCAGTGAGAGCCTTTCCACAGATACGCAGTATTTT.